Following are 29 T cell receptor beta chains from one sample sequenced in a study of blood T cell repertoires in COVID-19. The data were produced by immunoSEQ multiplex PCR, yet TCRdb's version contains in-frame clones alone and is incomplete. This sample yields 110,000 to 150,000 clones, of which roughly 91% are seen a single time; around 2.9% belongs to the top ten. The sample taken for sequencing was peripheral blood. The receptor source for this set is a man between 60 and 75 years old with active or convalescent COVID-19.

DNA of the CDR3: TGTGCCAGCAGCGCCCAAGGGGCCGGGAACACTGAAGCTTTCTTT. Protein sequence: CASSAQGAGNTEAFF. The chain combines TRBV2 with TRBJ1-1, with D perhaps matching TRBD1 (5 bases). There are 15 residues in the CDR3. Trimming shortened V by 6 bases and J by 1 base, and 15 bases separated the two germline ends. CDR1 is SNHLY, CDR2 FYNNEI, per germline.

The chain has TRBV27 and TRBJ1-6; no definite D call. The CDR3 is 14 residues long. CDR1 is MNHEY, CDR2 SMNVEV, per germline (reference sequence). V was trimmed by 7 bases and J by 7 bases, leaving 14 bases between them. CDR3 amino acids: CASTVTRGNSPLHF. In DNA form, the CDR3 reads TGTGCCAGCACTGTAACCCGGGGAAATTCACCCCTCCACTTT.

The V call is TRBV7-9, the J call TRBJ2-1; 7 nucleotides line up with TRBD2. V shed 2 bases, J shed 8 bases, and the junction held 6 bases outside the gene matches. This CDR3 comprises 14 residues. Germline-derived CDR1 and CDR2 are SEHNR and FQNEAQ (reference sequence). CDR3 sequence (DNA): TGTGCCAGCAGCTTATGGAGCGGGGAGGATGAGCAGTTCTTC. The encoded protein is CASSLWSGEDEQFF.

The chain employs TRBV5-1 and TRBJ1-2, with D possibly matching TRBD1 (6 bases). V dropped 0 bases and J dropped 1 base, with 10 bases sitting between them. The CDR3 runs to 15 residues. The V gene's germline CDR1 is SGHRS and CDR2 YFSETQ. The DNA of the CDR3 is TGCGCCAGCAGCTTGGACAGGGCCGATAACTATGGCTACACCTTC. Translated, it gives CASSLDRADNYGYTF.

This clone has more than one count but fewer than ten. The CDR3: CASSRDRGQQPQHF. As DNA, the CDR3 is TGTGCCAGCAGCCGAGACAGGGGGCAACAGCCCCAGCATTTT. V and J are TRBV7-8 and TRBJ1-5; 10 positions match TRBD1. The CDR3 totals 14 residues. Germline V gene lookup returns CDR1 SGHVS and CDR2 FQNEAQ. V lost 5 bases, J lost 7 bases, and 5 bases stayed unmatched.

About this clone: Other DNA sequences in this sample translate to the same CDR3. The genes are TRBV28 and TRBJ1-2, with 8 bases fitting TRBD1. The germline gives CDR1 MDHEN, CDR2 SYDVKM. Trimming cost V 2 bases and J 7 bases; bases outside gene matches: 3. The CDR3 totals 13 residues. CDR3 nucleotides: TGTGCCAGCAGTTTAGGACAGGGCGGTGGCTACACCTTC. Translating gives CASSLGQGGGYTF.

V and J are TRBV29-1 and TRBJ1-1; 8 bases line up with TRBD1. After removal of 4 bases from V and 1 base from J, the junction contained 5 bases not matched to a gene. CDR1 SQVTM and CDR2 ANQGSEA come from the germline V gene. There are 14 residues in the CDR3. The CDR3 spells CSVVSGTGNTEAFF. Here the CDR3 DNA reads TGCAGCGTTGTTTCCGGGACAGGGAACACTGAAGCTTTCTTT. Full variable domain (rest looked up from reference TRBV29-1 and TRBJ1-1): SAVISQKPSRDICQRGTSLTIQCQVDSQVTMMFWYRQQPGQSLTLIATANQGSEATYESGFVIDKFPISRPNLTFSTLTVSNMSPEDSSIYLCSVVSGTGNTEAFFGQGTRLTVV.

This chain uses TRBV7-8 with TRBJ1-4; perhaps TRBD1 as D (5 bases). Germline V gives CDR1 SGHVS, CDR2 FQNEAQ. This CDR3 has 19 residues. V lost 0 bases, J lost 0 bases, and 17 bases lay in between. CDR3 protein: CASSLAGWGKIATNEKLFF. Here the CDR3 DNA reads TGTGCCAGCAGCTTAGCAGGGTGGGGCAAGATTGCAACTAATGAAAAACTGTTTTTT. Based on the CDR3 plus reference TRBV7-8 and TRBJ1-4, the full variable domain is GAGVSQSPRYKVAKRGQDVALRCDPISGHVSLFWYQQALGQGPEFLTYFQNEAQLDKSGLPSDRFFAERPEGSVSTLKIQRTQQEDSAVYLCASSLAGWGKIATNEKLFFGSGTQLSVL.

V is TRBV5-1 and J is TRBJ1-5; weak D call: TRBD1 (5 bases). Germline-derived CDR1 and CDR2 are SGHRS and YFSETQ. There are 16 residues in the CDR3. Between the trimmed V and J ends, which lost 4 bases and 0 bases, there was a span of 14 bases. The CDR3 loop reads CASSLGGQNSNQPQHF. CDR3 coding DNA: TGCGCCAGCAGCCTGGGAGGACAAAATAGCAATCAGCCCCAGCATTTT.

This clone has a single count. The chain is built from TRBV9 and TRBJ2-5; 8 positions match TRBD2. This CDR3 region has 17 residues. Germline lookup yields CDR1 SGDLS and CDR2 YYNGEE. The junction had 9 bases not matched to a gene; V was cut back by 0 bases and J by 2 bases. Here the CDR3 reads CASSVAGGGPLQETQYF. The CDR3 nucleotides are TGTGCCAGCAGCGTAGCCGGCGGGGGGCCCCTTCAAGAGACCCAGTACTTC.

V and J are TRBV7-2 and TRBJ2-3; TRBD2 agrees at 7 bases. V lost 5 bases, J lost 0 bases, and 11 bases stayed unmatched. There are 17 residues in the CDR3. Germline V gene lookup returns CDR1 SGHTA and CDR2 FQGNSA. CDR3 residues: CASSLRDYITSTDTQYF. The CDR3, as DNA: TGTGCCAGCAGCCTACGGGACTATATAACTAGCACAGATACGCAGTATTTT.

On this clone: Distinct nucleotide sequences in the sample also encode this CDR3. CDR3 sequence reads: CASSVRGGNTGELFF. CDR3 coding DNA: TGTGCCAGCAGTGTGAGGGGGGGCAACACCGGGGAGCTGTTTTTT. V usage is TRBV2 and J usage is TRBJ2-2, with a tentative D call TRBD2 (7 bases). CDR1 and CDR2 from the germline V gene are SNHLY and FYNNEI. The CDR3 length is 15 residues. V lost 4 bases to trimming and J lost 2 bases, with 11 bases between them.

The CDR3 here is CASSLVSPGGNQPQHF. CDR3 bases: TGTGCCAGCAGCTTAGTTAGTCCGGGCGGGAATCAGCCCCAGCATTTT. This chain connects TRBV7-2 to TRBJ1-5; D is uncertain. V was trimmed by 1 base and J by 4 bases, leaving 14 bases between them. The CDR3 has 16 amino acids. Per the germline V gene, CDR1 is SGHTA and CDR2 is FQGNSA.

The rearrangement uses TRBV18 and TRBJ2-1, with TRBD2 identical over 11 bases. Trimming at V came to 5 bases and at J to 7 bases, leaving 13 bases not matched to a gene. In germline, CDR1 is KGHSH, CDR2 LQKENI. CDR3 length: 17 residues. The CDR3 reads CASSATSLAGVLNEQFF. For the CDR3, the DNA is TGTGCCAGCTCAGCCACGTCACTAGCGGGAGTGTTGAATGAGCAGTTCTTC.

The CDR3 loop reads CASSPSRGSPGEQYF. CDR3 in DNA: TGCGCCAGCAGCCCGAGTCGTGGTTCACCAGGCGAGCAGTACTTC. The rearrangement joins TRBV5-1 to TRBJ2-7; no firm D call. CDR1 and CDR2 (germline): SGHRS, YFSETQ. The length of the CDR3 is 15 residues. V was shortened by 4 bases and J by 6 bases, with 20 bases between the two germline ends. Full variable domain (missing parts from reference TRBV5-1 and TRBJ2-7): KAGVTQTPRYLIKTRGQQVTLSCSPISGHRSVSWYQQTPGQGLQFLFEYFSETQRNKGNFPGRFSGRQFSNSRSEMNVSTLELGDSALYLCASSPSRGSPGEQYFGPGTRLTVT.

J is TRBJ2-7 and V is TRBV24-1; a weak D match, TRBD1 (5 bases). The germline CDR1 and CDR2 sequences are KGHDR and SFDVKD. V was clipped by 4 bases and J by 7 bases, with 13 bases between them. The CDR3 totals 13 residues. The CDR3 DNA reads as TGTGCCACCAGTGAAAGGACAAAGGTGGAGCAGTACTTC. This sequence encodes CATSERTKVEQYF.

This clone appeared once. The chain is built from TRBV6-2 or TRBV6-3 and TRBJ2-5; 9 positions match TRBD2. With V trimmed by 6 bases and J by 4 bases, 3 bases remained unmatched. CDR1 is MNHEY, CDR2 SVGEGT, per germline. The CDR3 spans 13 residues. Here the CDR3 reads CASSWTSVETQYF. The CDR3 DNA reads TGTGCCAGCAGCTGGACTAGCGTAGAGACCCAGTACTTC.

This sequence joins TRBV6-4 and TRBJ2-2; D gene ambiguous. The CDR3 covers 14 residues. Germline loops: CDR1 MRHNA, CDR2 SNTAGT. V shed 2 bases and J shed 4 bases, with 8 bases lying between them. The CDR3 sequence is CASSDTEFTGELFF. The CDR3 DNA is TGTGCCAGCAGTGACACTGAGTTCACCGGGGAGCTGTTTTTT.

CDR3 coding DNA: TGTGCCTGGAGCCCGGGACAGGGGAGCTATGGCTACACCTTC. Translated: CAWSPGQGSYGYTF. The chain uses TRBV30 and TRBJ1-2; 10 positions agree with TRBD1. The length of the CDR3 is 14 residues. Looked up from germline, CDR1 is GTSNPN and CDR2 is SVGIG (reference sequence). Germline trimming cut 3 bases from V and 4 bases from J; bases unmatched to any gene: 5.

This clone appeared once. This sequence joins TRBV18 and TRBJ1-5; D is perhaps TRBD1 (6 bases). Trimming left V 5 bases short and J 0 bases short, with 14 bases between. CDR1 is KGHSH and CDR2 is LQKENI in the germline V gene. The CDR3 runs to 16 residues. Written as DNA, the CDR3 is TGTGCCAGCTCAGTAGACAGGCCTTATAGCAATCAGCCCCAGCATTTT. Translating it yields CASSVDRPYSNQPQHF.

The chain links TRBV6-4 to TRBJ2-7, with a tentative D call TRBD2 (6 bases). Germline CDR1 and CDR2: MRHNA and SNTAGT. V was clipped by 5 bases and J by 0 bases, with 14 bases between them. The CDR3 has 15 amino acids. CDR3 coding DNA: TGTGCCAGCAGTAAAATAGCGGAGCACTCCTACGAGCAGTACTTC. It encodes CASSKIAEHSYEQYF.

As to this clone: A much larger clone lies a single base off, so this may be a read error. The chain uses TRBV28 and TRBJ1-2; D not resolved. CDR3 length equals 13 residues. The germline gives CDR1 MDHEN, CDR2 SYDVKM. The V and J ends lost 4 bases and 0 bases respectively, with 6 bases between them. The CDR3 loop is CASSYETNYGYTF. CDR3 sequence (DNA): TGTGCCAGCAGTTACGAGACTAACTATGGCTACACCTTC.

The chain employs TRBV19 and TRBJ1-1, with D tentatively TRBD1 (5 bases). The V and J ends lost 7 bases and 1 base respectively, with 13 bases between them. Looked up from germline, CDR1 is LNHDA and CDR2 is SQIVND (reference sequence). The CDR3 length is 14 residues. In DNA form, the CDR3 reads TGTGCCAGTAAACCCGGGGGGGAGAACACTGAAGCTTTCTTT. This gives the protein CASKPGGENTEAFF.

The rearrangement links TRBV30 to TRBJ1-5, with 9 positions matching TRBD1. The CDR3 runs 13 residues. Germline V lookup: CDR1 GTSNPN, CDR2 SVGIG (reference sequence). The junction had 3 bases not matched to a gene; V was cut back by 2 bases and J by 7 bases. The CDR3 DNA sequence: TGTGCCTGGAGTCGACAGGGGGACCAGCCCCAGCATTTT. This gives the protein CAWSRQGDQPQHF.

V usage is TRBV7-2 and J usage is TRBJ2-1; 7 positions match TRBD2. CDR3 length: 16 amino acids. Trimming removed 2 bases from V and 8 bases from J; junction bases left unmatched: 12. CDR1 is SGHTA and CDR2 is FQGNSA in the germline V gene. This CDR3 is CASSLTGRERNDEQFF. For the CDR3, the DNA is TGTGCCAGCAGCTTAACGGGGCGGGAGAGGAACGATGAGCAGTTCTTC.

The chain carries TRBV18 and TRBJ1-5, with D possibly TRBD1 on 6 matching bases. This CDR3 spans 17 amino acids. Per germline, CDR1 KGHSH and CDR2 LQKENI. Trimming shortened V by 6 bases and J by 0 bases, and 18 bases separated the two germline ends. The CDR3 sequence: CASSSRGPGNSNQPQHF. The CDR3 DNA sequence: TGTGCCAGCTCTTCCAGGGGCCCGGGGAATAGCAATCAGCCCCAGCATTTT.

V is TRBV11-2 and J is TRBJ2-5; the D is unclear. The CDR3 contains 13 residues. Germline assignment: CDR1 SGHAT and CDR2 FQNNGV. V lost 0 bases and J 2 bases, leaving 4 bases between the germline ends. The CDR3 coding sequence is TGTGCCAGCAGCTTAGACCATCAAGAGACCCAGTACTTC. This translates into CASSLDHQETQYF.

This chain uses TRBV5-8 with TRBJ2-1; D uncertain. Germline V lookup: CDR1 SGHTS, CDR2 YDEGEE. This CDR3 spans 15 amino acids. Trimming removed 6 bases from V and 2 bases from J, with 15 bases in between. Written as DNA, the CDR3 is TGTGCCAGCATGAGAGGAGAGAGCGCCTACAATGAGCAGTTCTTC. This translates into CASMRGESAYNEQFF.

This clone was found once. The J gene is TRBJ2-7, the V gene TRBV27, with 8 nucleotides matching TRBD2. The germline gives CDR1 MNHEY, CDR2 SMNVEV (reference sequence). Germline trimming cut 10 bases from V and 5 bases from J; bases unmatched to any gene: 13. This CDR3 is built from 14 residues. As DNA, the CDR3 is TGTGCCACCAAACGGGGGGGCGCCCTTAACGAGCAGTACTTC. It codes for CATKRGGALNEQYF.